Sequencing of this T cell receptor (beta chain) was carried out in a study of blood T cell repertoires in COVID-19. Only in-frame clones appear in the TCRdb table, and some are missing; sequencing was by immunoSEQ multiplex PCR. The data hold 250,000 to 300,000 clones, with 80% to 90% observed a single time. J lost 10 bases, V lost 8 bases, and 10 bases had no gene match. This CDR3 has 14 amino acids. CDR1 MGHDK and CDR2 SYGVNS come from the germline V gene. The receptor comes from an older woman with acute or convalescent COVID-19. Sequenced material: peripheral blood. The chain recombines TRBV25-1 with TRBJ1-6; 8 nucleotides agree with TRBD1. The CDR3 loop reads CASGHRDRSSPLHF. CDR3 nucleotides: TGTGCCAGCGGACACCGGGACAGGAGCTCACCCCTCCACTTT.